This entry concerns a single T cell receptor (beta chain). The data derive from a study of blood T cell repertoires in COVID-19. TCRdb's copy holds only in-frame clones and misses some; the assay was immunoSEQ multiplex PCR. This table holds 95,000 to 150,000 clones, 80% to 90% found once. V shed 3 bases and J 8 bases; nucleotides not matched to a gene: 4. The CDR3 totals 14 residues. Germline-derived CDR1 and CDR2 are MNHNS and SASEGT. The TCR originated in an older woman with acute or convalescent COVID-19. Sequencing was done on a sample of peripheral blood. The chain is built from TRBV6-1 and TRBJ1-4, with TRBD1 matching over 9 bases. DNA for the CDR3: TGTGCCAGCAGTGACCGGGACAGGGTCGAAAAACTGTTTTTT. It is translated as CASSDRDRVEKLFF.